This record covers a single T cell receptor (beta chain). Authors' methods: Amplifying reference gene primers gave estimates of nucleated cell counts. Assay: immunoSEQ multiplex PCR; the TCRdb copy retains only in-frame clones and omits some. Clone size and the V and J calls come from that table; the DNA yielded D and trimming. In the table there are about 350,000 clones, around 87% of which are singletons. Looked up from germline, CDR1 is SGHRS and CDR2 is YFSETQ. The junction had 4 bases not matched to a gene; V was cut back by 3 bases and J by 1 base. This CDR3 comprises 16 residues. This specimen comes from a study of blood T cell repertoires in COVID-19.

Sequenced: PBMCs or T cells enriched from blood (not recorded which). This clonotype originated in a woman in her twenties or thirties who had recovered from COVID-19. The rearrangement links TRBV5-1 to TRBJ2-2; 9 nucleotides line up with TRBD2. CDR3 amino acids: CASSSIAGVNTGELFF. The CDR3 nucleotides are TGCGCCAGCAGCTCGATAGCGGGGGTGAACACCGGGGAGCTGTTTTTT.